This TCR beta chain was recorded in a study of blood T cell repertoires in COVID-19. TCRdb's table, derived via immunoSEQ multiplex PCR, lists solely in-frame clones and lacks some. This table has fewer than 500,000 clones, 85% to 90% appearing once. The table lists this clone with a few counts. V lost 1 base to trimming and J lost 0 bases; unmatched junction nucleotides: 2. CDR3 length: 16 residues. The germline V gene has CDR1 LNHNV and CDR2 YYDKDF (reference sequence). Input material: PBMCs or T cells enriched from blood (not recorded which). This clonotype was sampled from a woman in her 30s with acute COVID-19. The chain carries TRBV15 and TRBJ1-5, with 8 bases identical to TRBD1. The CDR3, as DNA: TGTGCCACCAGCAGAGGGGACAGGTCTAGCAATCAGCCCCAGCATTTT. It encodes CATSRGDRSSNQPQHF.